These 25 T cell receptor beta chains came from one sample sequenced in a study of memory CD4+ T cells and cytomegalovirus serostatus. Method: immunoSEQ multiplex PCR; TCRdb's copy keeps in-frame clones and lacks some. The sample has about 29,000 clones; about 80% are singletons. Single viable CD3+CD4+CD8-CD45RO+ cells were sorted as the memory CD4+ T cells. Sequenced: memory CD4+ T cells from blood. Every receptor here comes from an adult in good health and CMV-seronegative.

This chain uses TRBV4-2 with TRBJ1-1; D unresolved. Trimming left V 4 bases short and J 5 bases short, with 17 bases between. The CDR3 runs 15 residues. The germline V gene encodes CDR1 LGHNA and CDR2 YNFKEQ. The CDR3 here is CASSPGPGGGTEAFF. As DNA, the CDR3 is TGTGCCAGCAGCCCCGGCCCCGGCGGTGGGACTGAAGCTTTCTTT.

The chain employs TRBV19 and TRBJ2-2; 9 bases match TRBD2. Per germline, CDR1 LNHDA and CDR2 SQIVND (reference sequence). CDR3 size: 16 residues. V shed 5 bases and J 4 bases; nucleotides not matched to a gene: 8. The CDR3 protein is CASSVLAGQGTGELFF. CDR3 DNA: TGTGCCAGTAGTGTGCTAGCGGGGCAAGGCACCGGGGAGCTGTTTTTT.

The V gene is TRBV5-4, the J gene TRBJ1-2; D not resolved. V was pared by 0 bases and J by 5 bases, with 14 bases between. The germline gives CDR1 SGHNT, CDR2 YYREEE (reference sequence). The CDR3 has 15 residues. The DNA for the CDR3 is TGTGCCAGCAGCTTGGACCCATTCGACCCTTATGGCTACACCTTC. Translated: CASSLDPFDPYGYTF.

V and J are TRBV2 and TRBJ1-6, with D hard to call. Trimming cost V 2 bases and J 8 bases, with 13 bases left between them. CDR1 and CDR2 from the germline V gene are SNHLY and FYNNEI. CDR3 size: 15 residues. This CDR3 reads CASSELPPWDSPLHF. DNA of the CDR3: TGTGCCAGCAGTGAACTCCCCCCCTGGGATTCACCCCTCCACTTT.

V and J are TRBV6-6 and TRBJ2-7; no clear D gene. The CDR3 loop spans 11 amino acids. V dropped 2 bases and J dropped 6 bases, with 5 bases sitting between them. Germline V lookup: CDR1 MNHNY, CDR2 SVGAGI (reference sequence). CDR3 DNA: TGTGCCAGCAGTTACGGCGCCGAGCAGTACTTC. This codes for CASSYGAEQYF.

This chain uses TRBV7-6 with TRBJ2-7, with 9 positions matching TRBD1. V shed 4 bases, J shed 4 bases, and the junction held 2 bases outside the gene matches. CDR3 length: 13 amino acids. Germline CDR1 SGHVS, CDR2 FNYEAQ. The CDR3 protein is CASSSQGAYEQYF. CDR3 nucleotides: TGTGCCAGCAGCTCACAGGGGGCGTACGAGCAGTACTTC.

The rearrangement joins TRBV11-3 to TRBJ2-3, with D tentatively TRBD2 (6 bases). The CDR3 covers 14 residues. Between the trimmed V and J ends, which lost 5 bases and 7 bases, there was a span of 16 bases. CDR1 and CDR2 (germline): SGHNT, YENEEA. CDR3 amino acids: CASSRVSGDHTQYF. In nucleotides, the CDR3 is TGTGCCAGCAGCCGGGTTAGCGGCGATCATACGCAGTATTTT.

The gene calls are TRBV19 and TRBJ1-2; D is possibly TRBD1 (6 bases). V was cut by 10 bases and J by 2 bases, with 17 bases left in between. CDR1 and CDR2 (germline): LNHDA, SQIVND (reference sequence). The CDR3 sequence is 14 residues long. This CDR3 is CATTGNQGNYGYTF. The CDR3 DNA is TGTGCCACGACGGGGAACCAGGGGAACTATGGCTACACCTTC.

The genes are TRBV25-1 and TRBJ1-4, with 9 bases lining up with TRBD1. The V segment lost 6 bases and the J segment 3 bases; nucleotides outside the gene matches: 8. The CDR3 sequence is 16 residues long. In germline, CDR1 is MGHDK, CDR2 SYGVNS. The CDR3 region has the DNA TGTGCCAGCAGGGGGACAGGGCCACCATCTAATGAAAAACTGTTTTTT. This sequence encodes CASRGTGPPSNEKLFF.

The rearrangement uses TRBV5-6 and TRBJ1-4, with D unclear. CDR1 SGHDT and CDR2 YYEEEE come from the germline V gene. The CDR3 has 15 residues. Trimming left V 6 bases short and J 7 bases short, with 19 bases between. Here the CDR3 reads CASKRGPGSSEKLFF. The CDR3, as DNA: TGTGCCAGCAAAAGAGGGCCGGGGAGCTCTGAAAAACTGTTTTTT.

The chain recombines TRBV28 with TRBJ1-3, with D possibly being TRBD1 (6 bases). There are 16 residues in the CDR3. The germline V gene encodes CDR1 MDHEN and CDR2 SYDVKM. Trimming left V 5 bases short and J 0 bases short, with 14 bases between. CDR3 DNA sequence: TGTGCCAGCAGTACGCCGGGACAAAACTCTGGAAACACCATATATTTT. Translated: CASSTPGQNSGNTIYF.

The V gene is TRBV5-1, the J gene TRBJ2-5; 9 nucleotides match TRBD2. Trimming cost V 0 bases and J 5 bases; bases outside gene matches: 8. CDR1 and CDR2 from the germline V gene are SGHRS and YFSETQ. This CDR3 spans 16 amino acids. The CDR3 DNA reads TGCGCCAGCAGCTTGGCGGGGCGGGGGGGCCGGGAGACCCAGTACTTC. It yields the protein CASSLAGRGGRETQYF.

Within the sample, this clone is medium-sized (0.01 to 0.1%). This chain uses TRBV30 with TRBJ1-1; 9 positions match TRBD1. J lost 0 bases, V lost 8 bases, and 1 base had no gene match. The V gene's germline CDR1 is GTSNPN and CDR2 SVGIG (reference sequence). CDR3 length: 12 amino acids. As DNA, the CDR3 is TGTGCCGGGGACAGGGTGAACACTGAAGCTTTCTTT. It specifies CAGDRVNTEAFF.

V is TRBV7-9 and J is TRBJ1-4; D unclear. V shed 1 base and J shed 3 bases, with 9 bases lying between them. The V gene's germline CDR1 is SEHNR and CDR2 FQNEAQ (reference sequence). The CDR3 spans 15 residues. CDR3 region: CASSLVLGANEKLFF. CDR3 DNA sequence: TGTGCCAGCAGCTTAGTTCTGGGAGCTAATGAAAAACTGTTTTTT.

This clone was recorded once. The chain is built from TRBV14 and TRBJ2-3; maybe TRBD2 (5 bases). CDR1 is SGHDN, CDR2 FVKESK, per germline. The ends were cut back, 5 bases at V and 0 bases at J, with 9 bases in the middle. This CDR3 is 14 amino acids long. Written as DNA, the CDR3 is TGTGCCAGCAGCACTAGTACTAGCACAGATACGCAGTATTTT. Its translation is CASSTSTSTDTQYF.

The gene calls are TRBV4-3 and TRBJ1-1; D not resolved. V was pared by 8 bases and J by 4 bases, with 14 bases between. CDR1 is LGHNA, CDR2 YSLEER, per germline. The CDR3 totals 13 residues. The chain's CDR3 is CASAAGRTTEAFF. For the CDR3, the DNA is TGCGCCAGCGCCGCCGGGAGGACCACTGAAGCTTTCTTT.

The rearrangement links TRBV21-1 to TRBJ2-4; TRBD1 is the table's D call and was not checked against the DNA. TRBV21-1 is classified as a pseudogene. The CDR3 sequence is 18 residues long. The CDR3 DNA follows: TGTGCCAGCAGCTCCCAAGAGGGGGCAACTCTAGCCAAAAACATTCAGTACTTC. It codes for CASSSQEGATLAKNIQYF.

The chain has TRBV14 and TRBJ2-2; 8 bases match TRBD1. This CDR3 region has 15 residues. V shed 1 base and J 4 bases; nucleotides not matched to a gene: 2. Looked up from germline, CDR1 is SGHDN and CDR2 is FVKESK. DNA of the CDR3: TGTGCCAGCAGCCAAGGCAGGGGGCGCACCGGGGAGCTGTTTTTT. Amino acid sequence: CASSQGRGRTGELFF.

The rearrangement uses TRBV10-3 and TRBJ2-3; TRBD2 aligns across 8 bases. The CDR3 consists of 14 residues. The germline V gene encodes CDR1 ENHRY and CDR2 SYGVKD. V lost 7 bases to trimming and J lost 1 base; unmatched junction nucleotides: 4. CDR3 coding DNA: TGTGCCATCACTCGGGGGGGCGGCACAGATACGCAGTATTTT. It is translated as CAITRGGGTDTQYF.

The CDR3 reads CASSFGTDIYNEQFF. The CDR3 DNA reads as TGTGCCAGCAGCTTCGGGACAGATATTTACAATGAGCAGTTCTTC. The rearrangement uses TRBV7-8 and TRBJ2-1; 7 positions agree with TRBD1. Germline CDR1 and CDR2: SGHVS and FQNEAQ. V gave up 3 bases and J gave up 4 bases; unmatched junction bases: 6. CDR3 length equals 15 residues.

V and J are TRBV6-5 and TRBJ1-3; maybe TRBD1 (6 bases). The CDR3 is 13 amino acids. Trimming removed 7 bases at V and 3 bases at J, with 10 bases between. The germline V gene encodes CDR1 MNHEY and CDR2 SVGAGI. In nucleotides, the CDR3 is TGTGCCAGCACTTTGGACAGTGGAAACACCATATATTTT. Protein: CASTLDSGNTIYF.

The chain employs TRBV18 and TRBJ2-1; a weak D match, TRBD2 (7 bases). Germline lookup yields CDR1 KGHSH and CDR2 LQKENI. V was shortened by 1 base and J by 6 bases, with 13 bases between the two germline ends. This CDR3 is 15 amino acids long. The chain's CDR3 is CASSPRRGLLNEQFF. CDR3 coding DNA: TGTGCCAGCTCACCACGGCGGGGGCTCCTCAATGAGCAGTTCTTC.

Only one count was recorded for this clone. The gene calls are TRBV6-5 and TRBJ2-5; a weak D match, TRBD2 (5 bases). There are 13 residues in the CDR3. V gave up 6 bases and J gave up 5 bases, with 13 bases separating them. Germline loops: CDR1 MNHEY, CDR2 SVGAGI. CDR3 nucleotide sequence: TGTGCCAGCAGACTGACTACTATCGAGACCCAGTACTTC. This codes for CASRLTTIETQYF.

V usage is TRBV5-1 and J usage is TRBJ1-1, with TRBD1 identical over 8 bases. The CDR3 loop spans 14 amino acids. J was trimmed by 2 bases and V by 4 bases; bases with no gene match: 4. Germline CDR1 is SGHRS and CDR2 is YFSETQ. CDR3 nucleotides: TGCGCCAGCAGCGTGGACAGGGTAAACACTGAAGCTTTCTTT. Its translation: CASSVDRVNTEAFF.

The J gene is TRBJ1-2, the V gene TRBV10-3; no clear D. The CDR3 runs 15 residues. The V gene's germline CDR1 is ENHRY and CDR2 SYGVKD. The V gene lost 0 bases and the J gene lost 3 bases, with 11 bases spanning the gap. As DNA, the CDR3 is TGTGCCATCAGTGAGTCGGCTCCCGACGACTATGGCTACACCTTC. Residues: CAISESAPDDYGYTF.